This T cell receptor beta chain came from a study of molecular identifiers for immune sequencing clone quantification. Deletions cut 3 bases from V and 0 bases from J, with 11 bases between. The length of the CDR3 is 14 residues. From germline, CDR1 is SQVTM and CDR2 ANQGSEA. In TCRdb, the PCR reads were re-called with MiXCR into one record per CDR3 protein. This sample carries some 100,000 distinct CDR3 sequences, roughly a third of them seen once, and the ten largest clones take 4% to 5%. This clonotype was seen ten or more times. The gene calls are TRBV29-1 and TRBJ1-1, with no clear D. The TCR was taken from a human donor in good health. Some libraries in this study had Jurkat cell RNA spiked in. Sample: naive CD8+ T cells from blood, with Jurkat cell RNA spiked in. The subset is: FACS-sorted CD8+CD4-CCR7+CD45RA+ naive T cells. The CDR3 region has the DNA TGCAGCGTTGATAACGGGAAGATGAACACTGAAGCTTTCTTT. Amino acids: CSVDNGKMNTEAFF. Variable domain in full (rest from reference TRBV29-1 and TRBJ1-1): SAVISQKPSRDICQRGTSLTIQCQVDSQVTMMFWYRQQPGQSLTLIATANQGSEATYESGFVIDKFPISRPNLTFSTLTVSNMSPEDSSIYLCSVDNGKMNTEAFFGQGTRLTVV.